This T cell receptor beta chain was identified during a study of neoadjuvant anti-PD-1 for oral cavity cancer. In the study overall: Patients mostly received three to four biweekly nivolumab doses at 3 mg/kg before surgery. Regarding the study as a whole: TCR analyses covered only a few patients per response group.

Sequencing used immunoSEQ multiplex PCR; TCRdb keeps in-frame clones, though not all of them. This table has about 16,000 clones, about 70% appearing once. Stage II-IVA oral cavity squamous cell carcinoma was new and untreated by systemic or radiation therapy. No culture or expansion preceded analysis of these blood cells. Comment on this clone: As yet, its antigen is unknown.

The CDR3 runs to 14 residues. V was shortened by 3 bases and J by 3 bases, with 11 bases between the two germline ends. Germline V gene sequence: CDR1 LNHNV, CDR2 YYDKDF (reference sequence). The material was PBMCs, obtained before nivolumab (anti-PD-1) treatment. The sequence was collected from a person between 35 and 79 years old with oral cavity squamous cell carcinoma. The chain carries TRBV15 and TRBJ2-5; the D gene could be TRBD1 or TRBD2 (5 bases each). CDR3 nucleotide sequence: TGTGCCACCAGCAGGAGGGGTCAAGAAGAGACCCAGTACTTC. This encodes CATSRRGQEETQYF.